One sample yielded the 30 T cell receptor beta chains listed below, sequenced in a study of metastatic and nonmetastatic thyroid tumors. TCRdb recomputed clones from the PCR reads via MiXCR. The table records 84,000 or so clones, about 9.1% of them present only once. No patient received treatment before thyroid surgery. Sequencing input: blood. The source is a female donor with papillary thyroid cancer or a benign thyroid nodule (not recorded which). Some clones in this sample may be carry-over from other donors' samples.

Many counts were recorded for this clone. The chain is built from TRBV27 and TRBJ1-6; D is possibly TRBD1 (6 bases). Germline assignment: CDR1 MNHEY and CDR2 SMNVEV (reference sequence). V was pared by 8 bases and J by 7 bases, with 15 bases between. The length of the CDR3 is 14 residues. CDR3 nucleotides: TGTGCCAGCGGAAAACAGGGTGGGAATTCACCCCTCCACTTT. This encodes CASGKQGGNSPLHF.

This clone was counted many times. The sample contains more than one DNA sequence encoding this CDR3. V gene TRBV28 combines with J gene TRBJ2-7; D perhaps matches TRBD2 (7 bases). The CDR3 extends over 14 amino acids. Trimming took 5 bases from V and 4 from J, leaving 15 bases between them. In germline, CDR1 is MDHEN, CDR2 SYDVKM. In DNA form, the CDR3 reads TGTGCCAGCAGTCCTAGTGGGGGGGCGTACGAGCAGTACTTC. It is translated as CASSPSGGAYEQYF.

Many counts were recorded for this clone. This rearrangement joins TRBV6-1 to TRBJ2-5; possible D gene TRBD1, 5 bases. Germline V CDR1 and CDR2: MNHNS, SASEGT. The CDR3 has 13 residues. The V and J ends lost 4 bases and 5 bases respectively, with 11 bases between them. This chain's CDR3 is CASSAVGVETQYF. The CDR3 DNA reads TGTGCCAGCAGTGCAGTAGGGGTTGAGACCCAGTACTTC.

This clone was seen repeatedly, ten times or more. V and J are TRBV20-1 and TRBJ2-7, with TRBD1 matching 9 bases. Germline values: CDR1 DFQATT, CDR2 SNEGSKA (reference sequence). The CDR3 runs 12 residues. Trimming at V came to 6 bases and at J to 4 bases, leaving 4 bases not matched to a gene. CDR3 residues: CSARQGEYEQYF. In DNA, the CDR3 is TGCAGTGCGAGACAGGGGGAATACGAGCAGTACTTC.

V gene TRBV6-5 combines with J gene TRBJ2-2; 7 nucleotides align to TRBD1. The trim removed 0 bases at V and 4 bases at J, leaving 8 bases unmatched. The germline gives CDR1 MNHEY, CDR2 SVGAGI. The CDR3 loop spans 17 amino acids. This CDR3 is CASSYSGQEAFTGELFF. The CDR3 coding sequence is TGTGCCAGCAGTTACTCTGGACAGGAGGCTTTCACCGGGGAGCTGTTTTTT.

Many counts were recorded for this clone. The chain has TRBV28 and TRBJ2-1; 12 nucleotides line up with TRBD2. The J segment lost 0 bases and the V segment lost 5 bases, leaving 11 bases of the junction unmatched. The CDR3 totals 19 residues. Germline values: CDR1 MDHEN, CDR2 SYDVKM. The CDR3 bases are TGTGCCAGCAGTGCCACAAGGACTAGCGGGGCGAGCTCCTACAATGAGCAGTTCTTC. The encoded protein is CASSATRTSGASSYNEQFF.

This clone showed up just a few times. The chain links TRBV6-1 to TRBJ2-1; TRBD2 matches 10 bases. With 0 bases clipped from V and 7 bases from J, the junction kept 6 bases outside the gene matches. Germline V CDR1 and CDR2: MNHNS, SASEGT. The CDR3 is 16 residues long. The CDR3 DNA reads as TGTGCCAGCAGTGAAGCTAGCGGGGGGCCGGAGAATGAGCAGTTCTTC. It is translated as CASSEASGGPENEQFF.

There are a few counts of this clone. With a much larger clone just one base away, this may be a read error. CDR3 nucleotide sequence: TGTGCCAGCGGTCAAGGGGGGCCCCATGAGCAGTTCTTC. Protein product: CASGQGGPHEQFF. The chain is built from TRBV28 and TRBJ2-1; D might be TRBD1 or TRBD2, each matching 6 bases. V shed 8 bases and J shed 8 bases, with 16 bases lying between them. This CDR3 region has 13 residues. Germline-derived CDR1 and CDR2 are MDHEN and SYDVKM.

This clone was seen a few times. The DNA of the CDR3 is TGTGCCTGGGGATCCGGGGGGCTCGAGCAGTACTTC. As protein: CAWGSGGLEQYF. The chain has TRBV30 and TRBJ2-7, with D maybe TRBD2 (7 bases). With 5 bases removed from V and 6 bases from J, the gap between germline ends came to 14 bases. The CDR3 loop spans 12 amino acids. In germline, CDR1 is GTSNPN, CDR2 SVGIG (reference sequence). The full variable domain, completed using reference TRBV30 and TRBJ2-7, is SQTIHQWPATLVQPVGSPLSLECTVEGTSNPNLYWYRQAAGRGLQLLFYSVGIGQISSEVPQNLSASRPQDRQFILSSKKLLLSDSGFYLCAWGSGGLEQYFGPGTRLTVT.

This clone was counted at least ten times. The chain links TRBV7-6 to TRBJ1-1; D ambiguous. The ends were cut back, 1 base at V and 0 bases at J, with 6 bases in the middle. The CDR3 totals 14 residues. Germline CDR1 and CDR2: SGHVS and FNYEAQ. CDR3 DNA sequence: TGTGCCAGCAGCTTAGGTGAAATGAACACTGAAGCTTTCTTT. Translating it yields CASSLGEMNTEAFF.

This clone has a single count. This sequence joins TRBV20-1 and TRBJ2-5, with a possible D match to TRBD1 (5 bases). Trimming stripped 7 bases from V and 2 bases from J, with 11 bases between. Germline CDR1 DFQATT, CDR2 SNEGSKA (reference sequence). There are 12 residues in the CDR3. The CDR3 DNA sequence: TGCAGTGTGGGGCGGAGACAAGAGACCCAGTACTTC. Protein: CSVGRRQETQYF.

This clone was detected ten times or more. CDR3 amino acids: CASSTTGTNSPLHF. For the CDR3, the DNA is TGTGCCAGCAGCACGACAGGTACAAATTCACCCCTCCACTTT. The chain is built from TRBV5-6 and TRBJ1-6; D perhaps matches TRBD1 (6 bases). The V gene's germline CDR1 is SGHDT and CDR2 YYEEEE. V lost 4 bases, J lost 7 bases, and 12 bases lay in between. The CDR3 is 14 residues long.

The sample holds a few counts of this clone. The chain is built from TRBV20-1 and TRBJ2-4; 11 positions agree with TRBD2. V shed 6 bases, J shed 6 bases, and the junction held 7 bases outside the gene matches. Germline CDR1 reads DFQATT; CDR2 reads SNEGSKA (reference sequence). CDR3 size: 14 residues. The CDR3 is CSALAGGGGNIQYF. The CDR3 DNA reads TGCAGTGCCCTAGCGGGGGGCGGGGGAAACATTCAGTACTTC.

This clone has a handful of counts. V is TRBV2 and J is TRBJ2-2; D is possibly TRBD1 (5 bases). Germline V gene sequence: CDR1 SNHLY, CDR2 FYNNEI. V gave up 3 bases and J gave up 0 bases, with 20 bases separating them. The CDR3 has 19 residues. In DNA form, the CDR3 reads TGTGCCAGCAGTGATTGGGGCGTGGCTCAGGGATCGAACACCGGGGAGCTGTTTTTT. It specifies CASSDWGVAQGSNTGELFF. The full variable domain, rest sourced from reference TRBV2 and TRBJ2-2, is EPEVTQTPSHQVTQMGQEVILRCVPISNHLYFYWYRQILGQKVEFLVSFYNNEISEKSEIFDDQFSVERPDGSNFTLKIRSTKLEDSAMYFCASSDWGVAQGSNTGELFFGEGSRLTVL.

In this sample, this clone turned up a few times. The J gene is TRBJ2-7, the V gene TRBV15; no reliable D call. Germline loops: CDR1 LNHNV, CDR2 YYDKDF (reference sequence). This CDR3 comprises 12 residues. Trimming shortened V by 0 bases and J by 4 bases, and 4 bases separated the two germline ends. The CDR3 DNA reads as TGTGCCACCAGCAGAGACCGGTACGAGCAGTACTTC. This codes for CATSRDRYEQYF.

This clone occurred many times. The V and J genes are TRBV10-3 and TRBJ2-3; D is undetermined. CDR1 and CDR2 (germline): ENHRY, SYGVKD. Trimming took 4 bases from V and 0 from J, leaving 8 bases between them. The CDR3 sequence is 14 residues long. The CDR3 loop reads CAISVRVSTDTQYF. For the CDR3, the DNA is TGTGCCATCAGTGTACGCGTAAGCACAGATACGCAGTATTTT.

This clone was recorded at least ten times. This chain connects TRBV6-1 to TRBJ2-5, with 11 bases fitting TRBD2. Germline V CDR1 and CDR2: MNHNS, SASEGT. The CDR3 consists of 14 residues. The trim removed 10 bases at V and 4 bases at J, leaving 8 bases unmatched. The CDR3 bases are TGTGCCACTTTAGCGGGGGGGCAGGGAGAGACCCAGTACTTC. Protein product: CATLAGGQGETQYF.

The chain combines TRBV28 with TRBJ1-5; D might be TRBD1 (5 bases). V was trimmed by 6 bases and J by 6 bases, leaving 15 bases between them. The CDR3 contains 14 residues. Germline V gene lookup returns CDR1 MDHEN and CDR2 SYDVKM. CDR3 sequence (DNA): TGTGCCAGCAGGATCGCGGGGCGCCGTCAGCCCCAGCATTTT. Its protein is CASRIAGRRQPQHF.

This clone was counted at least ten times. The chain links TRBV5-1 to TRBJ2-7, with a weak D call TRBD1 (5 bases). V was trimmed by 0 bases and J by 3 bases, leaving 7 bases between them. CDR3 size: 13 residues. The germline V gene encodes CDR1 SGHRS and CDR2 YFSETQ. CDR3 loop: CASSLGQNYEQYF. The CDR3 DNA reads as TGCGCCAGCAGCTTGGGACAGAACTACGAGCAGTACTTC.

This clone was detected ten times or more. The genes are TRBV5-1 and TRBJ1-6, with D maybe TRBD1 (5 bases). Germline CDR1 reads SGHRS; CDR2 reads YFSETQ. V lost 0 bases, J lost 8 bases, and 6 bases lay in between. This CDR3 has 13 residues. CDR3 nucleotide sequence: TGCGCCAGCAGCTTGGGGGGGGATTCACCCCTCCACTTT. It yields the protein CASSLGGDSPLHF.

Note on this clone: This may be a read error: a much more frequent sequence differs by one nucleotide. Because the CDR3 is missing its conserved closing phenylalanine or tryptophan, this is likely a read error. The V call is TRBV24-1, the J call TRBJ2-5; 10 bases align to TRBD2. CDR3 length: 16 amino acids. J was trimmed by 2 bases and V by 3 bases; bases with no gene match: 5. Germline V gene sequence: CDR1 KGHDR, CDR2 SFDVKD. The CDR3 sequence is CATSDELAGGQETQYS. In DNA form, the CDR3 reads TGTGCCACCAGTGATGAATTAGCGGGGGGACAAGAGACCCAGTACTCC.

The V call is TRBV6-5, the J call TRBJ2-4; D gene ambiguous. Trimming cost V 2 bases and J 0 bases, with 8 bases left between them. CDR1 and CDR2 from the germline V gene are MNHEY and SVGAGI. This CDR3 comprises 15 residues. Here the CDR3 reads CASSYDRLAKNIQYF. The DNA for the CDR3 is TGTGCCAGCAGTTACGATAGGCTAGCCAAAAACATTCAGTACTTC.

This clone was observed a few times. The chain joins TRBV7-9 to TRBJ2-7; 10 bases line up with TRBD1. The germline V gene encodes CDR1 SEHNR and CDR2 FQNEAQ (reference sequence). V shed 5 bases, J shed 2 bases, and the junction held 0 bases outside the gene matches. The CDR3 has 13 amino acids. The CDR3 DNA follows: TGTGCCAGCAGCGACAGGGGGCCCTACGAGCAGTACTTC. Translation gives CASSDRGPYEQYF.

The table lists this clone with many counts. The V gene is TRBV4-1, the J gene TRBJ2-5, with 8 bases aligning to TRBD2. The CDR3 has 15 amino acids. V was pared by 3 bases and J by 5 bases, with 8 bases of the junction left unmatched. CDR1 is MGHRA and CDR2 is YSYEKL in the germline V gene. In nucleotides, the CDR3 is TGCGCCAGCAGCCAGCCCGGGGGGGGCGTGGAGACCCAGTACTTC. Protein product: CASSQPGGGVETQYF.

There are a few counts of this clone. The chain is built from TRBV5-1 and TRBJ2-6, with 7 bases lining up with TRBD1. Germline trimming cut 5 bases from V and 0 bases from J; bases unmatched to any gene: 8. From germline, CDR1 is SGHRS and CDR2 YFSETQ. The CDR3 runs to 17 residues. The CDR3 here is CASSAGGAYSGANVLTF. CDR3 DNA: TGCGCCAGCAGTGCAGGGGGTGCCTACTCTGGGGCCAACGTCCTGACTTTC.

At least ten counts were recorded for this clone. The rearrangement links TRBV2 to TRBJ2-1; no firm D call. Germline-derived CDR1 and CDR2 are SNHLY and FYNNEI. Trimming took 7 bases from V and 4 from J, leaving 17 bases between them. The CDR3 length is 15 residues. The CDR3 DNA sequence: TGTGCCAGCACGGTTTCCGAGGCCCTATACAATGAGCAGTTCTTC. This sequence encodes CASTVSEALYNEQFF.

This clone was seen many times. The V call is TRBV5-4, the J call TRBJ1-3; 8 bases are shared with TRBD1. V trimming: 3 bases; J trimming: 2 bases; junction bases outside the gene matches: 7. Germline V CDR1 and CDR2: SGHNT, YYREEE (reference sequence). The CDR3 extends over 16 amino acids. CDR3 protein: CASSSISDRAGNTIYF. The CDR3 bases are TGTGCCAGCAGCTCGATCTCGGACAGGGCTGGAAACACCATATATTTT.

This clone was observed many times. DNA of the CDR3: TGTGCCAGCAGGAAGGGCGGACCCACAGATACGCAGTATTTT. As protein: CASRKGGPTDTQYF. The chain has TRBV7-3 and TRBJ2-3, with no clear D. CDR3 length: 14 amino acids. The germline gives CDR1 SGHTA, CDR2 FQGTGA. With 6 bases removed from V and 2 bases from J, the gap between germline ends came to 12 bases.

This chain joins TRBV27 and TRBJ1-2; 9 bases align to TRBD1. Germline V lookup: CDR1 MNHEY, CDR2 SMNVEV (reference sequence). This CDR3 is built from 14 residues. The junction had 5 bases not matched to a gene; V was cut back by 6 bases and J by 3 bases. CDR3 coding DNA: TGTGCCAGCAGACGGACAGGGGCAGACTATGGCTACACCTTC. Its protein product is CASRRTGADYGYTF.

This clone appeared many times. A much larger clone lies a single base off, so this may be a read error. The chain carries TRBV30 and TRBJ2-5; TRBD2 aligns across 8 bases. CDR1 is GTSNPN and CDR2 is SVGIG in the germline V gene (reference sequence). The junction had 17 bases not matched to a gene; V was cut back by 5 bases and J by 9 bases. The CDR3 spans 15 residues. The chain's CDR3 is CAWGRLGKGREAQYF. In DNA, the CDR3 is TGTGCCTGGGGGAGATTGGGAAAAGGGCGGGAGGCCCAGTACTTC.